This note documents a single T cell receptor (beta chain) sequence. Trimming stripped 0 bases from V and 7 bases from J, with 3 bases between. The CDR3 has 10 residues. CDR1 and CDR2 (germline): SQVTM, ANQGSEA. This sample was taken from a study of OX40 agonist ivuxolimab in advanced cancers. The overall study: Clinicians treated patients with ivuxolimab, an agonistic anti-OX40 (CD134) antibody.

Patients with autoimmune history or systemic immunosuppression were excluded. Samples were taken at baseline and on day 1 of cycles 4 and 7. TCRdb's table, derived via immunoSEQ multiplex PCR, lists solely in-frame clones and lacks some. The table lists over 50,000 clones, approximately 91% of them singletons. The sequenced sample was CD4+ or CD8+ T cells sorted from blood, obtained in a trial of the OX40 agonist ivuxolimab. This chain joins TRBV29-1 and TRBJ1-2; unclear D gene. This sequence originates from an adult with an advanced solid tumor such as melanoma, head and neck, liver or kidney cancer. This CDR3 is CSVEDLGYTF. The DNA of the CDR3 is TGCAGCGTTGAAGACCTTGGCTACACCTTC.